A selection of T cell receptor beta chains follows, all from one sample in a study of T cell repertoires in aging, cancer and after chemotherapy. TCRdb passed the multiplex PCR reads through MiXCR, listing each CDR3 protein once. The data show 10,000 to 13,000 distinct CDR3 sequences, with approximately 24% seen just once and 1.5% to 2% held by the top ten. Sample: blood. The receptors were sampled from a human donor in good health. The CDR3 runs from the conserved cysteine through the conserved F or W. Each record gives: V gene, clone size, J gene, D gene, CDR3 DNA, CDR3 protein. D genes are given only for firm matches. Not every row has a clone size; where given, it reads once, few, many or a size class.

V gene: TRBV7-6
clone size: medium-sized
J gene: TRBJ1-2
D gene: NA
CDR3 DNA: TGTGCCAGCAGCTTAGCGCCAGGTTATGGCTACACCTTC
CDR3 protein: CASSLAPGYGYTF

V gene: TRBV20-1
clone size: few
J gene: TRBJ1-5
D gene: NA
CDR3 DNA: TGCAGTGCTAGAGTATTGGGCAATCAGCCCCAGCATTTT
CDR3 protein: CSARVLGNQPQHF

V gene: TRBV5-1
clone size: NA
J gene: TRBJ2-2
D gene: TRBD1
CDR3 DNA: TGCGCCAGCAGCTTGGCCGTTCAGGGGGCCGGGGAGCTGTTTTTT
CDR3 protein: CASSLAVQGAGELFF

V gene: TRBV5-6
clone size: NA
J gene: TRBJ2-5
D gene: NA
CDR3 DNA: TGCGCCAGCAGCTTCCTACAAGAGACCCAGTACTTC
CDR3 protein: CASSFLQETQYF

V gene: TRBV7-2
clone size: few
J gene: TRBJ2-7
D gene: TRBD2
CDR3 DNA: TGTGCCAGCAGCGCAAGGCGGGGGGGATACTACGAGCAGTACTTC
CDR3 protein: CASSARRGGYYEQYF

V gene: TRBV12-3/TRBV12-4
clone size: once
J gene: TRBJ1-5
D gene: NA
CDR3 DNA: TGTGCCAGCAGCAGTTCTGGGGGAAATCAGCCCCAGCATTTT
CDR3 protein: CASSSSGGNQPQHF

V gene: TRBV27
clone size: few
J gene: TRBJ1-5
D gene: NA
CDR3 DNA: TGTGCCAGCAGTCCTTATAGCAATCAGCCCCAGCATTTT
CDR3 protein: CASSPYSNQPQHF

V gene: TRBV4-3
clone size: few
J gene: TRBJ2-7
D gene: TRBD2
CDR3 DNA: TGCGCCAGCAGTTGGCGGGGGGGCGACGAGCAGTACTTC
CDR3 protein: CASSWRGGDEQYF

V gene: TRBV18
clone size: few
J gene: TRBJ1-5
D gene: TRBD1
CDR3 DNA: TGTGCCAGCTCACCAGGGACAGGGAAACATCAGCCCCAGCATTTT
CDR3 protein: CASSPGTGKHQPQHF

V gene: TRBV6-1
clone size: NA
J gene: TRBJ1-6
D gene: TRBD1
CDR3 DNA: TGTGCCAGCACCGGACAGGGAGATTCACCCCTCCACTTT
CDR3 protein: CASTGQGDSPLHF

V gene: TRBV20-1
clone size: NA
J gene: TRBJ2-7
D gene: TRBD2
CDR3 DNA: TGCAGTGCCGCCGGGACTAGCGGGGGTTACGAGCAGTACTTC
CDR3 protein: CSAAGTSGGYEQYF

V gene: TRBV4-1
clone size: NA
J gene: TRBJ2-2
D gene: NA
CDR3 DNA: TGCGCCAGCAGCCAAGTGGCTGGGGGACAGAACACCGGGGAGCTGTTTTTT
CDR3 protein: CASSQVAGGQNTGELFF

V gene: TRBV25-1
clone size: few
J gene: TRBJ1-1
D gene: NA
CDR3 DNA: TGTGCCAGCCACGAAGCGGGGTCCCCTGAAGCTTTCTTT
CDR3 protein: CASHEAGSPEAFF

V gene: TRBV5-5
clone size: few
J gene: TRBJ2-5
D gene: NA
CDR3 DNA: TGTGCCAGCAGCTTGGTACCGGCGGAGACCCAGTACTTC
CDR3 protein: CASSLVPAETQYF

V gene: TRBV5-4
clone size: few
J gene: TRBJ1-2
D gene: NA
CDR3 DNA: TGTGCCAGCAGCCGACCGGAGGGGTTGTATGGCTACACCTTC
CDR3 protein: CASSRPEGLYGYTF

V gene: TRBV13
clone size: NA
J gene: TRBJ1-4
D gene: NA
CDR3 DNA: TGTGCCAGCAGCTCGACGGGGGAGGGAAAACTGTTTTTT
CDR3 protein: CASSSTGEGKLFF

V gene: TRBV18
clone size: few
J gene: TRBJ1-1
D gene: NA
CDR3 DNA: TGTGCCAGCTCAAGTCTGGGGGGGGCTGAAGCTTTCTTT
CDR3 protein: CASSSLGGAEAFF

V gene: TRBV6-1
clone size: medium-sized
J gene: TRBJ1-5
D gene: TRBD1
CDR3 DNA: TGTGCCAGCACTCCGGGACAGGTCTATTCAAGGCAGCCCCAGCATTTT
CDR3 protein: CASTPGQVYSRQPQHF

V gene: TRBV12-3/TRBV12-4
clone size: NA
J gene: TRBJ2-1
D gene: TRBD1
CDR3 DNA: TGTGCCAGCAGCCAACAGACAGGGGGATACAATGAGCAGTTCTTC
CDR3 protein: CASSQQTGGYNEQFF

V gene: TRBV5-6
clone size: NA
J gene: TRBJ2-1
D gene: NA
CDR3 DNA: TGCGCCAGCAGCTTTAAGGAGCCTAGGGGGAATGAGCAGTTCTTC
CDR3 protein: CASSFKEPRGNEQFF

V gene: TRBV7-2
clone size: NA
J gene: TRBJ2-5
D gene: TRBD2
CDR3 DNA: TGTGCCAGCAGCCAACAAGCGGGGGGAGAGACCCAGTACTTC
CDR3 protein: CASSQQAGGETQYF

V gene: TRBV11-2
clone size: medium-sized
J gene: TRBJ1-3
D gene: NA
CDR3 DNA: TGTGCCAGCAGCTTAAACTCTGGAAACACCATATATTTT
CDR3 protein: CASSLNSGNTIYF

V gene: TRBV4-2
clone size: NA
J gene: TRBJ2-5
D gene: TRBD2
CDR3 DNA: TGTGCCAGCAGCCCCGGGGAGGGCCAAGAGACCCAGTACTTC
CDR3 protein: CASSPGEGQETQYF

V gene: TRBV6-1
clone size: NA
J gene: TRBJ1-2
D gene: TRBD1
CDR3 DNA: TGTGCCAGCAGTGAAGCGCCGGGACAGGGGTTGAGGGGCTACACCTTC
CDR3 protein: CASSEAPGQGLRGYTF

V gene: TRBV20-1
clone size: few
J gene: TRBJ2-3
D gene: NA
CDR3 DNA: TGCAGTGCTATTTTCCCCCGCACAGATACGCAGTATTTT
CDR3 protein: CSAIFPRTDTQYF

V gene: TRBV20-1
clone size: few
J gene: TRBJ1-3
D gene: TRBD1
CDR3 DNA: TGCAGTGCTAGAGATCTCGGGGACAGGGGAGGCACCATATATTTT
CDR3 protein: CSARDLGDRGGTIYF